The next 17 T cell receptor beta chains were all read from a single sample in a study of shared clonotypes between healthy human individuals. Clones were sequenced by immunoSEQ multiplex PCR, and TCRdb holds only the in-frame ones, with some missing. Of some 2.4 million clones in the sample, 80% to 95% were seen once. Sequenced material: naive CD4+ T cells from PBMCs. Noted subset: CD45RA+ positively selected. The source of these receptors is a man younger than 30 in good health. Some clones in this sample may be carry-over from other donors' samples.

This clone was recorded only once. V usage is TRBV7-2 and J usage is TRBJ2-7; D gene unclear. Trimming cost V 1 base and J 0 bases, with 7 bases left between them. CDR3 length: 14 residues. Per germline, CDR1 SGHTA and CDR2 FQGNSA. This CDR3 is CASSLGAASYEQYF. CDR3 nucleotides: TGTGCCAGCAGCTTAGGGGCGGCCTCCTACGAGCAGTACTTC.

The chain couples TRBV1 to TRBJ2-3; the D segment call TRBD2 is taken from the table without a DNA check. TRBV1 is noted as a pseudogene. This CDR3 comprises 15 residues. The CDR3 sequence is CTSRIAGAPTDTQYF. The DNA for the CDR3 is TGCACCAGCAGAATCGCGGGGGCGCCCACAGATACGCAGTATTTT.

The gene calls are TRBV5-4 and TRBJ2-5, with D unresolved. The CDR3 runs to 13 residues. Germline V gives CDR1 SGHNT, CDR2 YYREEE (reference sequence). V lost 4 bases and J lost 5, with 12 bases in between. CDR3 in amino acids: CASSPRTGETQYF. DNA of the CDR3: TGTGCCAGCAGCCCGAGGACCGGGGAGACCCAGTACTTC.

The J gene is TRBJ2-2, the V gene TRBV9; perhaps TRBD2 as D (6 bases). With 3 bases removed from V and 7 bases from J, the gap between germline ends came to 16 bases. Germline V gene data show CDR1 as SGDLS and CDR2 as YYNGEE. The CDR3 contains 15 residues. CDR3 in amino acids: CASSAGVAVFGELFF. DNA of the CDR3: TGTGCCAGCAGCGCCGGGGTAGCGGTTTTCGGGGAGCTGTTTTTT.

The V and J genes are TRBV7-3 and TRBJ2-1, with TRBD2 identical over 14 bases. Per the germline V gene, CDR1 is SGHTA and CDR2 is FQGTGA. V lost 5 bases, J lost 9 bases, and 6 bases stayed unmatched. The CDR3 is 15 residues long. The CDR3 sequence: CASSPTTSGRGEQFF. CDR3 in DNA: TGTGCCAGCAGCCCAACGACTAGCGGGAGGGGTGAGCAGTTCTTC. The entire variable domain, with the rest obtained from reference TRBV7-3 and TRBJ2-1, is as follows: GAGVSQTPSNKVTEKGKYVELRCDPISGHTALYWYRQSLGQGPEFLIYFQGTGAADDSGLPNDRFFAVRPEGSVSTLKIQRTERGDSAVYLCASSPTTSGRGEQFFGPGTRLTVL.

As for this clone: Other DNA sequences in the sample encode the same CDR3. This chain connects TRBV6-5 to TRBJ2-5; the match to TRBD2 covers 14 bases. J was trimmed by 5 bases and V by 0 bases; bases with no gene match: 2. The CDR3 is 16 amino acids. Germline V gene data show CDR1 as MNHEY and CDR2 as SVGAGI. In DNA, the CDR3 is TGTGCCAGCAGTTACTCGAGGACTAGCGGGAGGGAGACCCAGTACTTC. It is translated as CASSYSRTSGRETQYF.

This chain uses TRBV10-3 with TRBJ2-1, with TRBD2 matching over 11 bases. The CDR3 covers 16 residues. CDR1 is ENHRY and CDR2 is SYGVKD in the germline V gene. Trimming removed 3 bases from V and 9 bases from J; junction bases left unmatched: 10. The CDR3, as DNA: TGTGCCATCAGTGACTCCCGACTAGCGGGGTTGGGTGAGCAGTTCTTC. The encoded protein is CAISDSRLAGLGEQFF.

The chain carries TRBV10-3 and TRBJ2-5; 8 nucleotides agree with TRBD1. CDR1 is ENHRY, CDR2 SYGVKD, per germline. J lost 1 base, V lost 10 bases, and 8 bases had no gene match. The CDR3 is made up of 14 amino acids. The CDR3 sequence is CATGGPRIQETQYF. CDR3 nucleotide sequence: TGTGCCACAGGGGGCCCCAGGATCCAAGAGACCCAGTACTTC.

The gene calls are TRBV28 and TRBJ2-5; 7 bases fit TRBD2. The CDR3 totals 14 residues. V lost 2 bases to trimming and J lost 2 bases; unmatched junction nucleotides: 2. Per germline, CDR1 MDHEN and CDR2 SYDVKM. CDR3 bases: TGTGCCAGCAGTTTACAGGGAGGGCAAGAGACCCAGTACTTC. Protein sequence: CASSLQGGQETQYF.

The rearrangement joins TRBV7-2 to TRBJ2-2; TRBD1 might be the D (6 bases). Germline CDR1 reads SGHTA; CDR2 reads FQGNSA. V lost 1 base, J lost 11 bases, and 11 bases lay in between. There are 13 residues in the CDR3. The CDR3 nucleotides are TGTGCCAGCAGCTTAGGGCAGGGGAATGAGCTGTTTTTT. Encoded protein: CASSLGQGNELFF. Full variable domain (outside the CDR3, taken from reference TRBV7-2 and TRBJ2-2): GAGVSQSPSNKVTEKGKDVELRCDPISGHTALYWYRQSLGQGLEFLIYFQGNSAPDKSGLPSDRFSAERTGGSVSTLTIQRTQQEDSAVYLCASSLGQGNELFFGEGSRLTVL.

With regard to this clone: Additional DNA sequences in this sample encode the identical CDR3. The chain combines TRBV28 with TRBJ1-2; D remains unclear. The V end was cut by 5 bases, the J end by 4 bases, with 8 bases between. Germline CDR1 MDHEN, CDR2 SYDVKM. CDR3 length: 12 amino acids. The chain's CDR3 is CASSRGGYGYTF. CDR3 coding DNA: TGTGCCAGCAGTCGTGGTGGCTATGGCTACACCTTC.

As regards this clone: Other nucleotide sequences from this sample produce the same CDR3. This chain connects TRBV5-4 to TRBJ2-5, with 10 bases lining up with TRBD1. The germline CDR1 and CDR2 sequences are SGHNT and YYREEE (reference sequence). The CDR3 contains 14 residues. V was clipped by 3 bases and J by 5 bases; unmatched bases: 4. The CDR3 nucleotides read TGTGCCAGCAGCTCGACAGGGGGCGGCGAGACCCAGTACTTC. Its protein is CASSSTGGGETQYF.

This chain uses TRBV28 with TRBJ1-1; the match to TRBD1 covers 7 bases. The germline V gene has CDR1 MDHEN and CDR2 SYDVKM. This CDR3 is built from 14 residues. V shed 4 bases, J shed 10 bases, and the junction held 12 bases outside the gene matches. The CDR3 DNA follows: TGTGCCAGCAGTTCCGTCTCGAGGGGGCCGGGAGCTTTCTTT. Residues: CASSSVSRGPGAFF.

The J gene is TRBJ1-5, the V gene TRBV5-8; D might be TRBD1 (5 bases). The CDR3 is 14 residues long. V was cut by 2 bases and J by 5 bases, with 11 bases left in between. Looked up from germline, CDR1 is SGHTS and CDR2 is YDEGEE. CDR3 bases: TGTGCCAGCAGCTTCCGGGACCGTGATCAGCCCCAGCATTTT. It is translated as CASSFRDRDQPQHF. The variable domain in full, with the rest retrieved from reference TRBV5-8 and TRBJ1-5, is EAGVTQSPTHLIKTRGQQATLRCSPISGHTSVYWYQQALGLGLQFLLWYDEGEERNRGNFPPRFSGRQFPNYSSELNVNALELEDSALYLCASSFRDRDQPQHFGDGTRLSIL.

V usage is TRBV6-5 and J usage is TRBJ1-4; 9 bases are a match to TRBD1. The CDR3 totals 14 residues. Germline trimming cut 6 bases from V and 5 bases from J; bases unmatched to any gene: 4. The V gene's germline CDR1 is MNHEY and CDR2 SVGAGI. This chain's CDR3 is CASSLQGANEKLFF. In DNA form, the CDR3 reads TGTGCCAGCAGCCTACAGGGGGCGAATGAAAAACTGTTTTTT.

The rearrangement joins TRBV6-1 to TRBJ1-5; perhaps TRBD1 as D (5 bases). The V gene's germline CDR1 is MNHNS and CDR2 SASEGT. V shed 0 bases and J shed 1 base, with 10 bases lying between them. The CDR3 sequence is 16 residues long. The CDR3 spells CASSEASRASNQPQHF. The DNA of the CDR3 is TGTGCCAGCAGTGAAGCTAGCAGGGCCAGCAATCAGCCCCAGCATTTT.

The CDR3 region has the DNA TGTGCCAGCAGCTCACAGGGGGCTCGCGGCGAGCAGTACTTC. Protein sequence: CASSSQGARGEQYF. The V gene is TRBV7-2, the J gene TRBJ2-7; 9 nucleotides agree with TRBD1. Germline trimming cut 4 bases from V and 6 bases from J; bases unmatched to any gene: 7. The CDR3 covers 14 residues. Germline V lookup: CDR1 SGHTA, CDR2 FQGNSA.